The 10 T cell receptor beta chains given below trace back to one sample, sequenced in a study of TIL therapy for anti-PD-1-resistant metastatic lung cancer. Sequencing used immunoSEQ v3. Here immunoSEQ multiplex PCR was the method, and the copy in TCRdb shows in-frame clones only, minus some. Found here are about 59,000 clones, roughly four fifths of them singletons; the top ten hold less than 3.5%. Time point denoted: pre-treatment sample, taken before nivolumab and TIL therapy. Sequenced here: blood, sampled at baseline. The source of these receptors is a person aged 25 to 80 with non-small cell lung cancer.

This clone was found once. V is TRBV5-1 and J is TRBJ2-3; 7 positions agree with TRBD1. CDR3 length: 16 residues. The germline CDR1 and CDR2 sequences are SGHRS and YFSETQ. With V trimmed by 4 bases and J by 6 bases, 14 bases remained unmatched. The CDR3: CASSIGTAQGADTQYF. The DNA of the CDR3 is TGCGCCAGCAGCATCGGGACAGCCCAAGGGGCGGATACGCAGTATTTT.

The chain employs TRBV4-3 and TRBJ2-3; D may be TRBD1 (5 bases). CDR1 is LGHNA and CDR2 is YSLEER in the germline V gene. Trimming took off 0 bases at V and 0 bases at J, with 10 bases between the two ends. CDR3 length: 16 residues. The CDR3 loop reads CASSQDDSPSTDTQYF. In DNA form, the CDR3 reads TGCGCCAGCAGCCAAGATGACAGCCCAAGCACAGATACGCAGTATTTT.

The gene calls are TRBV2 and TRBJ1-2; TRBD1 is a possible D gene (6 bases). The germline gives CDR1 SNHLY, CDR2 FYNNEI. V was clipped by 7 bases and J by 3 bases, with 12 bases between them. The CDR3 totals 13 residues. CDR3 residues: CASTVQGYYGYTF. The CDR3 DNA reads as TGTGCCAGCACCGTACAGGGATACTATGGCTACACCTTC.

The rearrangement uses TRBV3-1 (or the pseudogene TRBV3-2) and TRBJ2-2, with 8 bases lining up with TRBD2. Per the germline V gene, CDR1 is LGHDT and CDR2 is YNNKEL (reference sequence). This CDR3 is built from 17 residues. With 2 bases clipped from V and 1 base from J, the junction kept 6 bases outside the gene matches. The CDR3 loop reads CASSQRWLAGNTGELFF. The CDR3, as DNA: TGTGCCAGCAGCCAACGGTGGCTAGCGGGGAACACCGGGGAGCTGTTTTTT.

The chain joins TRBV24-1 to TRBJ2-3; 8 bases map to TRBD2. The J segment lost 2 bases and the V segment lost 3 bases, leaving 3 bases of the junction unmatched. The germline CDR1 and CDR2 sequences are KGHDR and SFDVKD. This CDR3 has 15 amino acids. The CDR3 spells CATSDRAGVTDTQYF. The DNA for the CDR3 is TGTGCCACCAGTGATCGAGCGGGGGTCACAGATACGCAGTATTTT.

The chain is built from TRBV6-6 and TRBJ2-7; 9 positions agree with TRBD1. Unmatched junction bases numbered 4, after V lost 4 bases and J lost 3 bases. CDR1 MNHNY and CDR2 SVGAGI come from the germline V gene (reference sequence). The CDR3 length is 14 residues. The CDR3 DNA reads TGTGCCAGCAGTTTCGGGACAGGGAGCTACGAGCAGTACTTC. Translated: CASSFGTGSYEQYF.

The chain joins TRBV5-1 to TRBJ2-1; 7 bases agree with TRBD2. CDR1 SGHRS and CDR2 YFSETQ come from the germline V gene. J was trimmed by 7 bases and V by 0 bases; bases with no gene match: 7. The CDR3 length is 15 residues. CDR3 nucleotides: TGCGCCAGCAGCTTGGCCGCGGGAGTGGGTAATGAGCAGTTCTTC. The encoded protein is CASSLAAGVGNEQFF.

The chain has TRBV28 and TRBJ1-4; 10 bases align to TRBD1. V lost 4 bases, J lost 8 bases, and 7 bases stayed unmatched. Germline loops: CDR1 MDHEN, CDR2 SYDVKM. This CDR3 is 15 amino acids long. CDR3 residues: CASSSGDRGGEKLFF. The CDR3 nucleotides read TGTGCCAGCAGTTCAGGGGACAGGGGAGGGGAAAAACTGTTTTTT.

In its sample, this clone was seen many times. This chain links TRBV7-2 with TRBJ2-2; 7 bases agree with TRBD1. Germline V gives CDR1 SGHTA, CDR2 FQGNSA. The V and J ends lost 4 bases and 5 bases, in that order; junction bases with no gene match: 10. This CDR3 contains 16 residues. Here the CDR3 DNA reads TGTGCCAGCAGCTCTGGCAAACAGGGGTGGACCGGGGAGCTGTTTTTT. This translates into CASSSGKQGWTGELFF.

The chain joins TRBV7-2 to TRBJ2-5; D perhaps matches TRBD1 (5 bases). Trimming pared 6 bases from V and 9 bases from J, leaving 17 bases between. The CDR3 is made up of 13 amino acids. CDR1 is SGHTA and CDR2 is FQGNSA in the germline V gene. DNA of the CDR3: TGTGCCAGCAGGGGGCAGGCTACTGCGGCCCAGTACTTC. This codes for CASRGQATAAQYF.